The clone carrying this TCR beta chain was counted at least ten times. These data are taken from a study of T-cell reconstitution after alpha-beta-depleted transplantation in children. Preparation of the TCRbeta library used unique molecular identifiers. TCRdb reanalysed the PCR reads using MiXCR and keeps one entry per CDR3 protein. The sample holds hundreds of thousands of distinct CDR3 sequences, over 15% seen once. The trim removed 2 bases at V and 8 bases at J, leaving 4 bases unmatched. The CDR3 runs to 14 residues. Germline V gene sequence: CDR1 SGHKS, CDR2 YYEKEE (reference sequence). This chain connects TRBV5-5 to TRBJ1-6; TRBD1 matches 7 bases. The specimen was PBMCs from the stem cell graft donor, collected from the stem cell graft. This TCR came from a human donor who donated a stem cell graft to a child with acute myeloid leukemia. The CDR3 reads CASSFRDSHSPLHF. The DNA for the CDR3 is TGTGCCAGCAGCTTCCGGGACAGTCATTCACCCCTCCACTTT.